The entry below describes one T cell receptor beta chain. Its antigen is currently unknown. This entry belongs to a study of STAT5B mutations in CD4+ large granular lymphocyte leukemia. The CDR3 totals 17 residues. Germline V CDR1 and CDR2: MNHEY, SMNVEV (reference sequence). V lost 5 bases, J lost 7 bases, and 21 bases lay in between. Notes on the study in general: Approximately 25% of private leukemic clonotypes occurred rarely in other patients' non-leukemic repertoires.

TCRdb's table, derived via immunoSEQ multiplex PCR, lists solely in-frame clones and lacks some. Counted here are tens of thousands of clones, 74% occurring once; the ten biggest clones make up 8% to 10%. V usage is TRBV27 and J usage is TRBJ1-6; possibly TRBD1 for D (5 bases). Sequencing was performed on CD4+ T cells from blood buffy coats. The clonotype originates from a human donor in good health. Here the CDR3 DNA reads TGTGCCAGCAGTCGCCAAAACCTCAGGGTCAAGAATTCACCCCTCCACTTT. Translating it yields CASSRQNLRVKNSPLHF.